These 13 T cell receptor beta chains originate from one sample sequenced in a study of shared clonotypes between healthy human individuals. Sequencing used immunoSEQ multiplex PCR; TCRdb keeps in-frame clones, though not all of them. The table shows 470,000 or so clones, with roughly 80% occurring only once. Specimen: PBMCs. These receptors were taken from a woman aged 40 to 50 in good health. Some clones in this sample may be carry-over from other donors' samples.

Turning to this clone: A far larger clone is only one base removed, so a read error is likely. The rearrangement uses TRBV28 and TRBJ1-2; D gene unclear. Trimming shortened V by 2 bases and J by 4 bases, and 14 bases separated the two germline ends. The CDR3 is 15 residues long. Germline V gene data show CDR1 as MDHEN and CDR2 as SYDVKM. The CDR3 reads CASSLVGIGFYGYTF. The CDR3 coding sequence is TGTGCCAGCAGTTTAGTGGGGATAGGATTCTATGGCTACACCTTC.

In regard to this clone: Other nucleotide sequences in the sample specify the same CDR3. This rearrangement joins TRBV2 to TRBJ1-1; no clear D gene. Germline V gene sequence: CDR1 SNHLY, CDR2 FYNNEI. Trimming removed 2 bases at V and 6 bases at J, with 7 bases between. This CDR3 is built from 12 residues. The CDR3 sequence: CASSERTAEAFF. Written as DNA, the CDR3 is TGTGCCAGCAGTGAACGTACCGCTGAAGCTTTCTTT.

The gene calls are TRBV9 and TRBJ1-2, with D tentatively TRBD1 (5 bases). V was clipped by 7 bases and J by 1 base, with 11 bases between them. Per the germline V gene, CDR1 is SGDLS and CDR2 is YYNGEE. This CDR3 has 13 amino acids. CDR3 loop: CASRGTVNYGYTF. Here the CDR3 DNA reads TGTGCCAGCCGAGGGACCGTTAACTATGGCTACACCTTC.

Concerning this clone: Other DNA sequences in this sample translate to the same CDR3. V usage is TRBV30 and J usage is TRBJ2-3; a weak D match, TRBD2 (5 bases). CDR1 is GTSNPN, CDR2 SVGIG, per germline (reference sequence). This CDR3 region has 12 residues. Deletions cut 7 bases from V and 3 bases from J, with 11 bases between. The DNA of the CDR3 is TGTGCCTTGACTACCGGGACAGATACGCAGTATTTT. It codes for CALTTGTDTQYF. Based on the CDR3 plus reference TRBV30 and TRBJ2-3, the full variable domain is SQTIHQWPATLVQPVGSPLSLECTVEGTSNPNLYWYRQAAGRGLQLLFYSVGIGQISSEVPQNLSASRPQDRQFILSSKKLLLSDSGFYLCALTTGTDTQYFGPGTRLTVL.

The V gene is TRBV30, the J gene TRBJ2-7, with TRBD2 identical over 12 bases. The CDR3 sequence is 15 residues long. CDR1 is GTSNPN and CDR2 is SVGIG in the germline V gene (reference sequence). V dropped 0 bases and J dropped 2; count of bases not matched to a gene: 2. The CDR3 region has the DNA TGTGCCTGGAGTGTAGGACTAGCGGGAACCTACGAGCAGTACTTC. Translation: CAWSVGLAGTYEQYF.

This rearrangement joins TRBV6-1 to TRBJ1-2; a possible D gene is TRBD1 (6 bases). Germline lookup yields CDR1 MNHNS and CDR2 SASEGT. The CDR3 spans 14 residues. Trimming cost V 5 bases and J 6 bases, with 16 bases left between them. DNA of the CDR3: TGTGCCAGCAGTAGGTCACAGGGAGTGAATGGCTACACCTTC. As protein: CASSRSQGVNGYTF.

Worth noting for this clone: A single base separates this from a much larger clone, so it may be a read error. Other DNA sequences in this specimen translate into the identical CDR3. This chain links TRBV6-5 with TRBJ1-1; D may be TRBD1 (6 bases). The CDR3 extends over 14 amino acids. Germline loops: CDR1 MNHEY, CDR2 SVGAGI. The ends were cut back, 6 bases at V and 1 base at J, with 12 bases in the middle. The CDR3 DNA sequence: TGTGCCAGCAGCCCAGACAGGACGAACACTGAAGCTTTCTTT. This gives the protein CASSPDRTNTEAFF.

Regarding this clone: This probably arose from a read error, given a far larger clone one base away. This chain connects TRBV2 to TRBJ2-7, with D tentatively TRBD1 (6 bases). The CDR3 has 13 amino acids. The germline V gene encodes CDR1 SNHLY and CDR2 FYNNEI. The CDR3 is CVSLQGRLGEQYF. The CDR3 DNA follows: TGTGTCAGCTTGCAGGGGCGATTGGGAGAGCAGTACTTC.

About this clone: Given a much more abundant clone one base away, this may be a read error. At the DNA level, this CDR3 is encoded by other sequences in the same sample as well. The chain has TRBV12-2 and TRBJ2-3; no check of the table's D call, TRBD2, against the DNA was made. TRBV12-2 is reported as a pseudogene. The CDR3 extends over 22 amino acids. The DNA for the CDR3 is TGTGCAAGTCGCCCGGATGGGGTTGGACTAACCCCTCCCATATCTAGCACAGATACGCAGTACTTT. This gives the protein CASRPDGVGLTPPISSTDTQYF.

This sequence joins TRBV28 and TRBJ1-2, with D tentatively TRBD1 (6 bases). The V gene lost 10 bases and the J gene lost 2 bases, with 14 bases spanning the gap. The CDR3 sequence is 13 residues long. CDR1 is MDHEN, CDR2 SYDVKM, per germline. This CDR3 reads CAIRGDGNYGYTF. CDR3 DNA sequence: TGTGCCATCAGGGGAGATGGAAACTATGGCTACACCTTC.

The chain couples TRBV6-4 to TRBJ2-5, with 7 bases identical to TRBD2. Germline loops: CDR1 MRHNA, CDR2 SNTAGT. The CDR3 extends over 13 amino acids. V trimming: 5 bases; J trimming: 7 bases; junction bases outside the gene matches: 7. CDR3 in amino acids: CASSSDTGGTQYF. The CDR3 region has the DNA TGTGCCAGCAGTTCAGACACGGGGGGGACCCAGTACTTC.

The J gene is TRBJ2-3, the V gene TRBV28; TRBD2 might be the D (8 bases). The CDR3 has 16 amino acids. CDR1 is MDHEN, CDR2 SYDVKM, per germline. V dropped 3 bases and J dropped 5 bases, with 18 bases sitting between them. In DNA, the CDR3 is TGTGCCAGCAGTTTGGGCGGGAGGAACAGGGGAGATACGCAGTATTTT. It encodes CASSLGGRNRGDTQYF.

In the case of this clone: With a far larger clone one base away, a read error is the likely cause. The genes are TRBV4-1 and TRBJ2-2, with D possibly matching TRBD2 (5 bases). The germline V gene has CDR1 MGHRA and CDR2 YSYEKL. There are 16 residues in the CDR3. DNA for the CDR3: TGCGCCAACAGCCAAGATCTTCAGCCGGGGACCGGGGAGCTGTTTTTT. This encodes CANSQDLQPGTGELFF.